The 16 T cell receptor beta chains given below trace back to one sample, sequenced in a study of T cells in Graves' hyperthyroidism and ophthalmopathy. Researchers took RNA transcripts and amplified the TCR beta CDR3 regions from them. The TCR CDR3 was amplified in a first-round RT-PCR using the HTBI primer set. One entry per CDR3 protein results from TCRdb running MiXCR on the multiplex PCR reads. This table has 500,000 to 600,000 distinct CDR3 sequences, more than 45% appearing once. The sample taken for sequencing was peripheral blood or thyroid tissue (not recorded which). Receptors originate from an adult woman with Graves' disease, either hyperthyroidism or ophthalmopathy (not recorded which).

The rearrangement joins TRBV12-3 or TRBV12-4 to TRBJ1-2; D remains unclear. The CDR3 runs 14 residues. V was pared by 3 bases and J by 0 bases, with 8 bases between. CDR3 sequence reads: CASSLRYPNYGYTF. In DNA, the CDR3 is TGTGCCAGCAGTTTGAGATATCCTAACTATGGCTACACCTTC.

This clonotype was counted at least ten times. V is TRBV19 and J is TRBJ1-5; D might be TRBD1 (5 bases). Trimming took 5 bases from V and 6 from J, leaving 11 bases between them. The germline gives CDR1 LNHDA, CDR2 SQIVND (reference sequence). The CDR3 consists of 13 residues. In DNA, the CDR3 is TGTGCCAGTAGTGGGACCGGCGGTCAGCCCCAGCATTTT. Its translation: CASSGTGGQPQHF.

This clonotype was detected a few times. CDR3 protein: CASSGRAVGYTF. The CDR3 nucleotides are TGTGCCAGCAGCGGGAGGGCTGTGGGCTACACCTTC. The J gene is TRBJ1-2, the V gene TRBV7-6, with D uncertain. There are 12 residues in the CDR3. Germline values: CDR1 SGHVS, CDR2 FNYEAQ. Between the trimmed V and J ends, which lost 5 bases and 8 bases, there was a span of 12 bases.

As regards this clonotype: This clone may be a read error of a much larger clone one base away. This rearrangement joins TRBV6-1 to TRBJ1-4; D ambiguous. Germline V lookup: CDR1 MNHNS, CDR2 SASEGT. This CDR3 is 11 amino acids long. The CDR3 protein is CTSSQSLKLFF. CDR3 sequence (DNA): TGTACCAGCAGCCAATCCCTAAAACTGTTTTTT.

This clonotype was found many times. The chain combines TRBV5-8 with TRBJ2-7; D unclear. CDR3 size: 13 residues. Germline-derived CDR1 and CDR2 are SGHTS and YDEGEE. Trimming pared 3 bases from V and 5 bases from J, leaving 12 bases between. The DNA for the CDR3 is TGTGCCAGCAGCTCTCGGATGGTGGACGAGCAGTACTTC. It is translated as CASSSRMVDEQYF.

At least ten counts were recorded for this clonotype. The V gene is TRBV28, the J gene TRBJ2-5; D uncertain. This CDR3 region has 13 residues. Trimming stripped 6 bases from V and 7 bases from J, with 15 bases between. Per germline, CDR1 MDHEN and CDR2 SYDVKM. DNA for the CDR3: TGTGCCAGCAGAACCGGCAGTGCTGGGACCCAGTACTTC. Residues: CASRTGSAGTQYF.

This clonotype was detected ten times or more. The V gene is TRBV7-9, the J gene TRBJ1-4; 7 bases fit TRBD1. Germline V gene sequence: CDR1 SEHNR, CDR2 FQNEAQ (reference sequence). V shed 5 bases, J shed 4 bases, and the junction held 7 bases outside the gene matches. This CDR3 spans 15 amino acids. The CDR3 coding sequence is TGTGCCAGCAGCCCACTGGGACAGCGTAATGAAAAACTGTTTTTT. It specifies CASSPLGQRNEKLFF.

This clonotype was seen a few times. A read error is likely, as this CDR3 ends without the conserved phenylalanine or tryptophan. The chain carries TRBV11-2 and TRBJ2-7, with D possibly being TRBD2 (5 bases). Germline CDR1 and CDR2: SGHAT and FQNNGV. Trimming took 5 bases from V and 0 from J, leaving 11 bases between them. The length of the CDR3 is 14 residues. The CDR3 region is CASSQVDYSYEQYS. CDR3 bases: TGTGCCAGCAGCCAAGTAGACTACTCCTACGAGCAGTACTCC.

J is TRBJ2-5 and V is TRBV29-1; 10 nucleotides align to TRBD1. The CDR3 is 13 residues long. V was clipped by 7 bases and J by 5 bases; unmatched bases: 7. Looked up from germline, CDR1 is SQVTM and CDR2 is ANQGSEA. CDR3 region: CSEGQGRLETQYF. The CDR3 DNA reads TGCAGCGAGGGACAGGGGAGATTGGAGACCCAGTACTTC.

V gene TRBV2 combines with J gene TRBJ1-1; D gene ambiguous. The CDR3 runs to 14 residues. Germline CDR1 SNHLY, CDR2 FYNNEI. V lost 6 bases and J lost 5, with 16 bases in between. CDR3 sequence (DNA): TGTGCCAGCAGGGGAGATGCCGCGTGGACTGAAGCTTTCTTT. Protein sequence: CASRGDAAWTEAFF.

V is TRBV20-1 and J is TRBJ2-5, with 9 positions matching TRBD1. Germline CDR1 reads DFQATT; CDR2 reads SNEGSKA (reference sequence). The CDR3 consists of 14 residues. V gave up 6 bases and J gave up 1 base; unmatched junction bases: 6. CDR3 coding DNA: TGCAGTGCAGAGACAGGGGGTTTCCAAGAGACCCAGTACTTC. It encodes CSAETGGFQETQYF.

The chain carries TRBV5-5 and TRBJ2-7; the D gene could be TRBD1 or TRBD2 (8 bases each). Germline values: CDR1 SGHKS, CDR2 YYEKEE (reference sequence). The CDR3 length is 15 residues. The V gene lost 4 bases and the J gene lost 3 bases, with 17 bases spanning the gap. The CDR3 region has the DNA TGTGCCAGCAGCCGTACAGGGGGACTAGACTACGAGCAGTACTTC. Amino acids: CASSRTGGLDYEQYF.

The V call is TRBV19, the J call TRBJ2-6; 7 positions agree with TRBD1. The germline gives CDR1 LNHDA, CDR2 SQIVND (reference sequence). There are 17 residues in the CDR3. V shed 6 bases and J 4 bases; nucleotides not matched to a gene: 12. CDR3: CASRMTGTVLGANVLTF. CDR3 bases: TGTGCCAGTAGAATGACAGGGACCGTTTTGGGGGCCAACGTCCTGACTTTC.

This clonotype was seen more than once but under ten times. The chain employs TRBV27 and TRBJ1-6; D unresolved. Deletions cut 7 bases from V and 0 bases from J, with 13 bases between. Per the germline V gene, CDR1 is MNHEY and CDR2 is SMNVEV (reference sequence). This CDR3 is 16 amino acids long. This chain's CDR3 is CASTRRRGSYNSPLHF. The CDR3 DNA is TGTGCCAGCACCCGACGACGGGGCTCCTATAATTCACCCCTCCACTTT.

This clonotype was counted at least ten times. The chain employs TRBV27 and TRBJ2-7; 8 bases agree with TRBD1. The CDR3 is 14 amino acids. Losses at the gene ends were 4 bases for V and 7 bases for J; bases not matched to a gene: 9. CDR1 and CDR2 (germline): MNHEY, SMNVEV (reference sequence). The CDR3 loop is CASSWGTGSEEQYF. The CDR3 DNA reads TGTGCCAGCAGTTGGGGGACAGGATCTGAGGAGCAGTACTTC.

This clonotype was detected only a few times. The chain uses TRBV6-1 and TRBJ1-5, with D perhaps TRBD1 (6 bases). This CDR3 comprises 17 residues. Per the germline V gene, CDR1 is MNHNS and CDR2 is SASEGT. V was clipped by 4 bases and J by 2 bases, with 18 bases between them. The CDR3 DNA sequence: TGTGCCAGCAGTGTAATAGGGGGTTTTGGAGGCAATCAGCCCCAGCATTTT. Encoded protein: CASSVIGGFGGNQPQHF.